This TCR beta chain was sequenced during a study of blood T cell repertoires in COVID-19. This CDR3 comprises 16 residues. J lost 3 bases, V lost 1 base, and 7 bases had no gene match. CDR1 and CDR2 from the germline V gene are SGHVS and FNYEAQ. Measured with immunoSEQ multiplex PCR; TCRdb has only the in-frame clones, and not every one. Seen here are over 300,000 clones, 90% observed once, and the top ten hold 6.5%. This rearrangement joins TRBV7-6 to TRBJ2-7; 9 bases match TRBD1. This clonotype was sampled from a man between 18 and 35 years old with active or convalescent COVID-19. Sequenced input: peripheral blood. CDR3 in amino acids: CASSLEGDRANYEQYF. CDR3 sequence (DNA): TGTGCCAGCAGCTTAGAGGGGGACAGGGCCAACTACGAGCAGTACTTC. The full variable domain, with the rest looked up from reference TRBV7-6 and TRBJ2-7, is GAGVSQSPRYKVTKRGQDVALRCDPISGHVSLYWYRQALGQGPEFLTYFNYEAQQDKSGLPNDRFSAERPEGSISTLTIQRTEQRDSAMYRCASSLEGDRANYEQYFGPGTRLTVT.